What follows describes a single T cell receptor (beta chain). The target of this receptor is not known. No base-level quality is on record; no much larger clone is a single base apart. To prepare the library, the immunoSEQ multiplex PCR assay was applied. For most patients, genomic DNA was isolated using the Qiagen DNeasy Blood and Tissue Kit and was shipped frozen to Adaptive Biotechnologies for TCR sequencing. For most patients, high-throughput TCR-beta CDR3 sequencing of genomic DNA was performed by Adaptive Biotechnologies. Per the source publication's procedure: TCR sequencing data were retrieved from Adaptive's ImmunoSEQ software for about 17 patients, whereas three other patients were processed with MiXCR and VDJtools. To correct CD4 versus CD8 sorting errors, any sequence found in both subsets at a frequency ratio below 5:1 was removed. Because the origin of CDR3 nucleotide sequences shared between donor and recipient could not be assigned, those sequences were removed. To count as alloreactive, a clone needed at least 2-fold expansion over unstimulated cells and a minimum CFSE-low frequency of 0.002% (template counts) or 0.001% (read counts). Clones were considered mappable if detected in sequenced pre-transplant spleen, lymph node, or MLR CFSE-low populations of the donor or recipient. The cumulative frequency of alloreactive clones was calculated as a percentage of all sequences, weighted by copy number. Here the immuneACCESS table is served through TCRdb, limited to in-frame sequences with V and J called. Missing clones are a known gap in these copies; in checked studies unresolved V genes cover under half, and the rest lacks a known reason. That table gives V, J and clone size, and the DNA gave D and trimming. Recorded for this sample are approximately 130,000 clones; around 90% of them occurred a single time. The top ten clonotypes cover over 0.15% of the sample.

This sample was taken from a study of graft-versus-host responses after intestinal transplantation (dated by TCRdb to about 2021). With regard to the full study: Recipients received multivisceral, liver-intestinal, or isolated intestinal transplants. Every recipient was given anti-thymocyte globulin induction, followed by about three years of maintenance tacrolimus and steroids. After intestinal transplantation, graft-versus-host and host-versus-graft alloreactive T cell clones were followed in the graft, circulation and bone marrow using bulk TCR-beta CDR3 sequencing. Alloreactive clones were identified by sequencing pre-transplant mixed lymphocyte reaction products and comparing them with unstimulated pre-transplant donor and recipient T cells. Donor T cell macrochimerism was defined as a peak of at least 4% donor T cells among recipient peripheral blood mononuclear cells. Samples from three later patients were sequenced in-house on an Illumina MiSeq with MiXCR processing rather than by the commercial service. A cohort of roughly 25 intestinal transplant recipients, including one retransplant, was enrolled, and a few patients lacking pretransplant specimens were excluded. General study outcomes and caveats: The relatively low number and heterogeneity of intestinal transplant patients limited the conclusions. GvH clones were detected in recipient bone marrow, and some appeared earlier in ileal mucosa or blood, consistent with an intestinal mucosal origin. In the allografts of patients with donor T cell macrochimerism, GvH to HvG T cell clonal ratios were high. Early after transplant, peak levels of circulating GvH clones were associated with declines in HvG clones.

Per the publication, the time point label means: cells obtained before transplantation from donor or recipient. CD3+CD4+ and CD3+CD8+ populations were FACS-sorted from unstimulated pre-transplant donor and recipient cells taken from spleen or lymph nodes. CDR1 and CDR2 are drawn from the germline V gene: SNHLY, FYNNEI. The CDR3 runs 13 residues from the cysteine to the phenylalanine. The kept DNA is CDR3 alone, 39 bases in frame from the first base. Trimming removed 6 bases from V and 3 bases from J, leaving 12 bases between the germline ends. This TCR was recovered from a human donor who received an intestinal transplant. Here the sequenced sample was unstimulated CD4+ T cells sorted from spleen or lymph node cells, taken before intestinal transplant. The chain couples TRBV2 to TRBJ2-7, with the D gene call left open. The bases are TGTGCCAGCAGACCCGGACGGAACTACGAGCAGTACTTC. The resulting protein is CASRPGRNYEQYF.